A selection of T cell receptor beta chains follows, all from one sample in a study of shared clonotypes between healthy human individuals. TCRdb keeps only in-frame clones here, not all; method: immunoSEQ multiplex PCR. The sample includes roughly 500,000 clones, 90% to 96% of them seen just once. The sequenced sample was naive CD4+ T cells sorted from blood. The origin of the receptors is a woman in her 30s in good health. Each CDR3 is given with its conserved first and last residue. Each record gives: J gene, D gene, clone size, V gene, CDR3 DNA, CDR3 protein. D genes are given only for firm matches. Clone size is shown for a subset of rows, as once, few, many or a class of expanded clone.

TRBJ1-1 - - TRBV29-1 TGCAGCGGGGGACACTTGTCAGCTTTCTTT CSGGHLSAFF
TRBJ2-1 TRBD2 - TRBV5-1 TGCGCCAGCAGCCTACTAGCGGGAGTCGATGAGCAGTTCTTC CASSLLAGVDEQFF
TRBJ2-1 - once TRBV6-5 TGTGCCAGCAGCCCCAGGACGGATTACAATGAGCAGTTCTTC CASSPRTDYNEQFF
TRBJ2-7 TRBD2 - TRBV2 TGTGCCAGCAGTGAAGGTTTTAGCGGGGTCTCCTACGAGCAGTACTTC CASSEGFSGVSYEQYF
TRBJ2-7 - once TRBV27 TGTGCCAGCAGTAAGACGGGGCCTTCCTACGAGCAGTACTTC CASSKTGPSYEQYF
TRBJ1-2 - - TRBV30 TGTGCCTGGAGTATAGGCACCTACTATGGCTACACCTTC CAWSIGTYYGYTF
TRBJ1-5 - - TRBV28 TGTGCCAGCACCCGCGGGGGGGGCGTTCGTCAGCCCCAGCATTTT CASTRGGGVRQPQHF
TRBJ2-1 TRBD1 - TRBV19 TGTGCCAGTAGTCCCGGACAGGGGGCGATCAGTGAGCAGTTCTTC CASSPGQGAISEQFF
TRBJ2-7 - - TRBV28 TGTGCCAGCAGTTTTGGCAGGGTCGGGTACGAGCAGTACTTC CASSFGRVGYEQYF
TRBJ2-3 - - TRBV11-2 TGTGCCAGCAGCGCTCGGGAGCCAGATACGCAGTATTTT CASSAREPDTQYF
TRBJ2-3 - - TRBV10-1 TGCGCCAGCAGTGATCGGGGCCCAGATACGCAGTATTTT CASSDRGPDTQYF
TRBJ2-5 TRBD1 - TRBV5-1 TGCGCCAGCAGCGGACAGGGGTGGGAGACCCAGTACTTC CASSGQGWETQYF
TRBJ2-3 - - TRBV4-1 TGCGCCAGCAGCCAAGAGCCCGGGAGTAGCCGAGTGGCAGATACGCAGTATTTT CASSQEPGSSRVADTQYF
TRBJ2-5 TRBD2 - TRBV7-3 TGTGCCAGCAGCTTAACAGGGGAGGGGGAGACCCAGTACTTC CASSLTGEGETQYF
TRBJ2-7 - once TRBV6-6 TGTGCCACTGGGTCCCCTGGGCCGTACGAGCAGTACTTC CATGSPGPYEQYF
TRBJ2-2 TRBD2 - TRBV27 TGTGCCAGCAGCCCAGGGGGGCGGACTAGCGGGAACACCGGGGAGCTGTTTTTT CASSPGGRTSGNTGELFF
TRBJ2-7 TRBD2 - TRBV28 TGTGCCAGCAGTTTACTCCGAGGTCTAGCGGCCGCCTACGAGCAGTACTTC CASSLLRGLAAAYEQYF
TRBJ2-7 TRBD2 - TRBV5-4 TGTGCCAGCAGCTGGGGGACTAGAGGTATCTACGAGCAGTACTTC CASSWGTRGIYEQYF
TRBJ2-7 TRBD2 - TRBV5-1 TGCGCCAGCAGCCCACTAGCGGGGGACTCCTACGAGCAGTACTTC CASSPLAGDSYEQYF
TRBJ2-7 - - TRBV4-3 TGCGCCAGCAGCCAGCTAGGACGGCACTACGAGCAGTACTTC CASSQLGRHYEQYF
TRBJ2-2 - - TRBV6-5 TGTGCCAGCAGTTACTCGCCAGGGGTGGGCACCGGGGAGCTGTTTTTT CASSYSPGVGTGELFF
TRBJ2-1 - - TRBV6-5 TGTGCCAGCAGTTCGGTCCTCTCCTACAATGAGCAGTTCTTC CASSSVLSYNEQFF
TRBJ2-3 - - TRBV14 TGTGCCAGCAGCCAACGAGTTTGGGGCACGCAGTATTTT CASSQRVWGTQYF
TRBJ2-2 - - TRBV19 TGTGCCAGTAGTATCGAGGGGCGCTGGCTCACCGGGGAGCTGTTTTTT CASSIEGRWLTGELFF
TRBJ2-2 - - TRBV28 TGTGCCAGCAGCCCGGGACAGAACACCGGGGAGCTGTTTTTT CASSPGQNTGELFF
TRBJ2-7 - - TRBV5-6 TGTGCCAGCAGCTACTCCCAGATGGGCGAGCAGTACTTC CASSYSQMGEQYF
TRBJ2-5 - - TRBV15 TGTGCCACCAGCAGAGATCGGGACAAGGGGGAGACCCAGTACTTC CATSRDRDKGETQYF
TRBJ2-1 TRBD2 - TRBV29-1 TGCAGCGTTGAGAGATCGGGACTAGCGGTACGACAATACAATGAGCAGTTCTTC CSVERSGLAVRQYNEQFF
TRBJ2-6 TRBD1 - TRBV4-2 TGTGCCAGCAGCCCCGGGACAGGAGCTTCTGGGGCCAACGTCCTGACTTTC CASSPGTGASGANVLTF
TRBJ2-5 - once TRBV5-1 TGCGCCAGCAGCCTGAGGGACGTACAAGAGACCCAGTACTTC CASSLRDVQETQYF
TRBJ2-3 - - TRBV7-2 TGTGCCAGCAGCTCATCACACGTAGGCACAGATACGCAGTATTTT CASSSSHVGTDTQYF
TRBJ2-5 - - TRBV7-6 TGTGCCAGCAGCTTAGCCACGAGAGAGACCCAGTACTTC CASSLATRETQYF
TRBJ1-1 - - TRBV11-2 TGTGCCAGCAGCCCACGGACGGGGAACACTGAAGCTTTCTTT CASSPRTGNTEAFF
TRBJ2-1 - - TRBV10-3 TGTGCCATCAGTGACTCGACTAGGGGCTCCTACAATGAGCAGTTCTTC CAISDSTRGSYNEQFF
TRBJ2-2 TRBD2 once TRBV10-1 TGCGCCAGCAAAGGGACTAGCGGATCGTTCGCGAACACCGGGGAGCTGTTTTTT CASKGTSGSFANTGELFF
TRBJ2-1 TRBD2 - TRBV5-1 TGCGCCAGCAGCTTGGTTAGTAGCGGGAGGGCCGCAGGTGAGCAGTTCTTC CASSLVSSGRAAGEQFF
TRBJ1-2 - - TRBV18 TGTGCCAGCTCCCGGGCCCCGGGGGCCTTTGATGGCTACACCTTC CASSRAPGAFDGYTF
TRBJ2-7 - - TRBV14 TGTGCCAGCAGCCCGACGTTGCGGGAGCAGTACTTC CASSPTLREQYF
TRBJ1-4 - - TRBV28 TGTGCCAGCAGTGTAGGGGTTAGGGAAAAACTGTTTTTT CASSVGVREKLFF
TRBJ1-5 TRBD1 once TRBV10-1 TGCGCCAGCAGTGAGTCGAGGGGGCCGGGGCAGCCCCAGCATTTT CASSESRGPGQPQHF
TRBJ2-1 TRBD2 - TRBV27 TGTGCCAGCAGTTCATACCCCCTGACGCTAGCGGGAGTATACAATGAGCAGTTCTTC CASSSYPLTLAGVYNEQFF
TRBJ2-7 TRBD1 - TRBV4-1 TGCGCCAGCAGCCAAGATTCTGGGACAGGTTCCTACGAGCAGTACTTC CASSQDSGTGSYEQYF
TRBJ2-7 - once TRBV27 TGTGCCAGCAGTTTCCTCAGGGGGGACGGGAGCTCCTACGAGCAGTACTTC CASSFLRGDGSSYEQYF
TRBJ2-7 - - TRBV4-2 TGTGCCAGCAGCCAAGTGTCGGGGGATCCTCGCGAGCAGTACTTC CASSQVSGDPREQYF
TRBJ2-6 - - TRBV19 TGTGCCAGTAGTATGGAGAGGCGGTCTGGGGCCAACGTCCTGACTTTC CASSMERRSGANVLTF
TRBJ1-2 - - TRBV2 TGTGCCAAATTCCGGGACGGTGGCTACACCTTC CAKFRDGGYTF
TRBJ2-4 - - TRBV2 TGTGCCAGCAGTGAAGATCGGCTAGCAGCCAAAAACATTCAGTACTTC CASSEDRLAAKNIQYF
TRBJ2-5 TRBD1 - TRBV7-7 TGTGCCAGCAGCGGGGACAGGAAAGAGACCCAGTACTTC CASSGDRKETQYF
TRBJ1-1 TRBD1 - TRBV10-1 TGCGCCAGCAGTGACACAGGGGACACTGAAGCTTTCTTT CASSDTGDTEAFF